This T cell receptor (beta chain) was sequenced during a study of graft-versus-host responses after intestinal transplantation. Study-level background: Once they had received anti-thymocyte globulin induction, all recipients took tacrolimus and steroids for around 3 years. Study observations and caveats: Analysis identified GvH clones in recipient marrow, with some appearing first in ileum or blood. Across patients carrying graft-donor T cell macrochimerism, allografts held high graft-versus-host to host-versus-graft clonal ratios.

CDR1 is SEHNR, CDR2 FQNEAQ, per germline (reference sequence). The CDR3 runs to 15 residues. Trimming pared 5 bases from V and 0 bases from J, leaving 13 bases between. Assay used: immunoSEQ multiplex PCR; TCRdb lists only in-frame clones, some missing. The repertoire has 85,000 to 100,000 clones, under 95% of them found once; the top ten carry 1.5% to 2%. As for this clone: Its antigen is still unknown.

The sequencing used unstimulated CD8+ T cells sorted from spleen or lymph node cells, collected before intestinal transplant. V usage is TRBV7-9 and J usage is TRBJ1-1; weak D call: TRBD1 (6 bases). The sequence derives from a human donor who received an intestinal transplant. The CDR3 DNA sequence: TGTGCCAGCAGCCCCCGGACAGAGTTGAACACTGAAGCTTTCTTT. Residues: CASSPRTELNTEAFF.